The 10 T cell receptor beta chains below were found in one sample sequenced in a study of blood T cell repertoires in COVID-19. Assay: immunoSEQ multiplex PCR; the TCRdb copy retains only in-frame clones and omits some. The repertoire holds 330,000 or so clones, with roughly 84% as singletons. Sequencing input: PBMCs or T cells enriched from blood (not recorded which). The receptors come from a woman aged 30 to 39 who had recovered from COVID-19.

The chain couples TRBV28 to TRBJ2-7; D is possibly TRBD1 (7 bases). The length of the CDR3 is 15 residues. The germline CDR1 and CDR2 sequences are MDHEN and SYDVKM. Trimming removed 5 bases at V and 0 bases at J, with 14 bases between. For the CDR3, the DNA is TGTGCCAGCAGTCTTCAGGGGGGAAGCTCCTACGAGCAGTACTTC. It yields the protein CASSLQGGSSYEQYF. Filled out from reference TRBV28 and TRBJ2-7, the complete variable domain reads DVKVTQSSRYLVKRTGEKVFLECVQDMDHENMFWYRQDPGLGLRLIYFSYDVKMKEKGDIPEGYSVSREKKERFSLILESASTNQTSMYLCASSLQGGSSYEQYFGPGTRLTVT.

The chain carries TRBV6-6 and TRBJ1-5; TRBD1 agrees at 7 bases. J gave up 4 bases and V 0 bases, and 6 bases lay outside the gene matches. This CDR3 contains 16 residues. CDR1 and CDR2 from the germline V gene are MNHNY and SVGAGI (reference sequence). The CDR3 coding sequence is TGTGCCAGCAGTTACTCCACGACAGGGAGTAATCAGCCCCAGCATTTT. This encodes CASSYSTTGSNQPQHF.

This clone was observed a single time. The chain recombines TRBV28 with TRBJ1-5; TRBD1 might be the D (6 bases). Trimming cost V 6 bases and J 3 bases, with 15 bases left between them. Germline V gene data show CDR1 as MDHEN and CDR2 as SYDVKM. This CDR3 comprises 15 residues. The CDR3 sequence is CASRLPGHDNQPQHF. The CDR3 coding sequence is TGTGCCAGCAGACTACCGGGACACGACAATCAGCCCCAGCATTTT.

This clone has only one observation. The rearrangement joins TRBV10-3 to TRBJ2-7, with D possibly TRBD1 on 6 matching bases. V was clipped by 0 bases and J by 2 bases, with 14 bases between them. The CDR3 length is 16 residues. Germline V gene lookup returns CDR1 ENHRY and CDR2 SYGVKD. The CDR3 bases are TGTGCCATCAGTGAGTCTATCGGGACACGAACCTACGAGCAGTACTTC. Translated, it gives CAISESIGTRTYEQYF.

The genes are TRBV6-5 and TRBJ2-6; D is possibly TRBD2 (6 bases). Looked up from germline, CDR1 is MNHEY and CDR2 is SVGAGI. V lost 7 bases to trimming and J lost 2 bases, with 12 bases between them. The CDR3 contains 15 residues. The CDR3: CASIRGIAGANVLTF. The CDR3 DNA reads TGTGCCAGCATTCGGGGGATCGCTGGGGCCAACGTCCTGACTTTC.

This rearrangement joins TRBV18 to TRBJ1-1, with D unclear. Germline CDR1 KGHSH, CDR2 LQKENI. The CDR3 extends over 17 amino acids. V dropped 6 bases and J dropped 0 bases, with 20 bases sitting between them. CDR3 DNA sequence: TGTGCCAGCTCTATACTACAGCGGCAAACTATGAACACTGAAGCTTTCTTT. Translating gives CASSILQRQTMNTEAFF.

The chain links TRBV27 to TRBJ2-7, with 8 bases identical to TRBD2. The V gene's germline CDR1 is MNHEY and CDR2 SMNVEV (reference sequence). The CDR3 length is 14 residues. The V gene end was trimmed by 4 bases and the J gene end by 3 bases; junction bases not matched to a gene: 5. CDR3 nucleotide sequence: TGTGCCAGCAGTTGGAGCGGGAGTCTCTACGAGCAGTACTTC. This codes for CASSWSGSLYEQYF.

CDR3 nucleotides: TGTGCCAGCAGCTTAGGACAGAAAGAGACCCAGTACTTC. It translates to CASSLGQKETQYF. This chain joins TRBV11-2 and TRBJ2-5; weak D call: TRBD1 (5 bases). Germline-derived CDR1 and CDR2 are SGHAT and FQNNGV. V was shortened by 1 base and J by 3 bases, with 6 bases between the two germline ends. The CDR3 is 13 amino acids.

This chain links TRBV5-4 with TRBJ2-3, with 7 bases lining up with TRBD1. Germline values: CDR1 SGHNT, CDR2 YYREEE (reference sequence). The junction had 6 bases not matched to a gene; V was cut back by 2 bases and J by 0 bases. The CDR3 is made up of 16 amino acids. The DNA of the CDR3 is TGTGCCAGCAGCTTAGGGGGCGACTCTAGCACAGATACGCAGTATTTT. This sequence encodes CASSLGGDSSTDTQYF.

As regards this clone: The same CDR3 is also encoded by other DNA sequences in this sample. The chain combines TRBV5-4 with TRBJ1-4; D gene unclear. Trimming removed 2 bases from V and 5 bases from J, with 7 bases in between. This CDR3 has 13 amino acids. The germline V gene encodes CDR1 SGHNT and CDR2 YYREEE (reference sequence). In DNA form, the CDR3 reads TGTGCCAGCAGCTTAGGCGGGAATGAAAAACTGTTTTTT. Translation gives CASSLGGNEKLFF.